Given below is one TCR beta chain in context. The target antigen is unknown. The sample comes from a study of OX40 agonist ivuxolimab in advanced cancers. Study outcomes and limitations: Low normalized T-cell clonal expansion was also seen in some nonresponders.

Clones were read by immunoSEQ multiplex PCR, and TCRdb kept only the in-frame ones, dropping some. The table shows 70,000 to 80,000 clones, with 81% occurring only once. The CDR3 length is 13 residues. V was pared by 2 bases and J by 6 bases, with 10 bases between. Per germline, CDR1 ENHRY and CDR2 SYGVKD. The origin of this receptor is an adult with an advanced solid tumor such as melanoma, head and neck, liver or kidney cancer. The chain recombines TRBV10-3 with TRBJ1-2, with D hard to call. This sample comprised CD4+ or CD8+ T cells sorted from blood, obtained in a trial of the OX40 agonist ivuxolimab. The CDR3, as DNA: TGTGCCATCAGTGAGAGGGAGGAGGATGGCTACACCTTC. Translated, it gives CAISEREEDGYTF.